This T cell receptor (beta chain) is drawn from a study of blood T cell repertoires in COVID-19. TCRdb keeps only in-frame clones here, not all; method: immunoSEQ multiplex PCR. The table has 200,000 to 250,000 clones, approximately 84% seen once; the top ten hold 14% to 15%. V lost 1 base and J lost 5; bases outside the gene matches: 5. Per germline, CDR1 SGHVS and CDR2 FNYEAQ. This CDR3 region has 15 residues. The clonotype originates from a man aged 35 to 55 who had recovered from COVID-19. Input material: PBMCs or T cells enriched from blood (not recorded which). The rearrangement joins TRBV7-6 to TRBJ1-2; 9 nucleotides line up with TRBD1. CDR3 coding DNA: TGTGCCAGCAGCTTAGGAGGACAGGGGCAGTATGGCTACACCTTC. This encodes CASSLGGQGQYGYTF.